The 6 T cell receptor beta chains below come from one sample, sequenced in a study of tumor-infiltrating lymphocytes in primary liver carcinoma. Extraction of RNA together with DNA used about 17-34 mg of unsorted bulk tissue. From roughly 500 ng total RNA, TCR beta cDNA was generated with a primer in the constant region. Three-round nested multiplex PCR performed with slightly modified ARM-PCR produced the TCR beta libraries. The opening two PCR rounds, about 11 cycles each, paired TRBV1-TRBV30 forward primers with a C-beta reverse primer. TCRdb reprocessed the multiplex PCR reads with MiXCR, giving one entry per CDR3 protein. The repertoire holds about 120,000 distinct CDR3 sequences, under 70% seen once, with 8% to 9% in the top ten. The specimen sequenced was tumor-adjacent normal liver tissue. All receptors derive from a woman aged 55 to 70 with primary liver carcinoma and hepatitis B virus infection.

The chain is built from TRBV12-3 or TRBV12-4 and TRBJ2-7, with D perhaps matching TRBD2 (6 bases). V was pared by 8 bases and J by 1 base, with 21 bases between. There are 16 residues in the CDR3. The CDR3 sequence: CASGGTTSLTSYEQYF. CDR3 coding DNA: TGTGCCAGCGGCGGAACTACTAGCCTAACATCCTACGAGCAGTACTTC.

Details on this clonotype: Germline is not matched at one junction end, which may reflect a read error. V usage is TRBV11-2 and J usage is TRBJ2-6; D might be TRBD1 or TRBD2, each matching 5 bases. CDR3 length: 15 amino acids. Germline V CDR1 and CDR2: SGHAT, FQNNGV. CDR3 DNA: TGTGCCACCCAGCGGCCGTGCTCTGGGGCCAACGTCCTGAGTTTC. Residues: CATQRPCSGANVLSF.

This chain joins TRBV20-1 and TRBJ2-3, with D possibly matching TRBD2 (6 bases). The CDR3 is 12 residues long. V shed 3 bases and J shed 6 bases, with 10 bases lying between them. Germline CDR1 reads DFQATT; CDR2 reads SNEGSKA (reference sequence). The CDR3 nucleotides read TGCAGTGCTAGTCCCGGAGGGGATACGCAGTATTTT. Protein sequence: CSASPGGDTQYF.

Comments on this clonotype: An end of the junction differs from the germline gene, which may be a read error. V is TRBV29-1 and J is TRBJ2-1; possible D gene TRBD2, 7 bases. There are 14 residues in the CDR3. CDR1 is SQVTM, CDR2 ANQGSEA, per germline. The CDR3, as DNA: TGCAGTGTTGAATCGGGGGGCTCCTACAATGAGCTGTTCTTC. It encodes CSVESGGSYNELFF.

This clonotype occurred many times. The chain employs TRBV5-1 and TRBJ2-5; D remains unclear. The CDR3 is 14 residues long. V was shortened by 2 bases and J by 2 bases, with 10 bases between the two germline ends. CDR1 SGHRS and CDR2 YFSETQ come from the germline V gene. The CDR3, as DNA: TGCGCCAGCAGCTTAGGACCCACTCAAGAGACCCAGTACTTC. Encoded protein: CASSLGPTQETQYF.

V gene TRBV2 combines with J gene TRBJ2-1, with 11 bases lining up with TRBD2. The CDR3 extends over 14 amino acids. V was clipped by 10 bases and J by 11 bases; unmatched bases: 13. In germline, CDR1 is SNHLY, CDR2 FYNNEI. CDR3 DNA: TGTGCCACCGAGGAGACTAGCGGGGTCAGTCAGCAGTTCTTC. The encoded protein is CATEETSGVSQQFF.